This T cell receptor (beta chain) was obtained from a study of CD8+ T cells in alopecia areata. Across the whole study: Grafted skin came from C3H/HeJ donors with spontaneous alopecia (about 6-12 months old) and was placed on roughly 7-10-week-old female C3H/HeJ mice. General observations from the study: Lesional scalp exceeded normal scalp in clonality, especially in alopecia totalis/universalis. Scalp specimens additionally yield sequences from normal skin's resident alphabeta T cells.

Markers including CD4, CD8alpha, NKG2D and NKG2ACE guided sorting of pooled cutaneous lymph node cells. The V and J ends lost 2 bases and 6 bases, in that order; junction bases with no gene match: 2. Germline V gives CDR1 FNHDT, CDR2 SITEND (reference sequence). The CDR3 length is 15 residues. Extracted RNA was reverse transcribed into cDNA, the sequencing template. TCRdb's copy holds only in-frame clones and misses some; the assay was immunoSEQ multiplex PCR. The sample shows 250,000 or so clones, no singletons; the ten largest hold 1.2%. This clone has just a few counts. The target antigen is unknown. The gene symbols are mouse symbols. The read is 3 residues too short to cover the CDR3 end, so that end is filled in from the germline J gene.

Source material: CD4+ T cells sorted from a lymph node. The source of this sequence is a C3H/HeJ mouse with alopecia areata. For this strain, the MHC haplotype corresponds to H2-k. The rearrangement links TRBV19 to TRBJ1-6; 10 bases map to TRBD1. Being an ORF, TRBJ1-6 has a function that is uncertain. The CDR3 reads CASSMRDRGNSPLYF. The part of the CDR3 DNA that was read is TGTGCCAGCAGTATGAGGGACAGGGGTAATTCGCCC.